This T cell receptor beta chain was recorded in a study of T cells in Graves' hyperthyroidism and ophthalmopathy. Study-wide results and caveats: A 13 V-J model separated ophthalmopathy from stable hyperthyroidism.

This clonotype was counted ten times or more. Its target is unknown. TCR beta CDR3 regions were amplified from RNA. An initial round of RT-PCR targeting the TCR CDR3 relied on the HTBI primer set. TCRdb redid the calling of the multiplex PCR reads with MiXCR, one entry per CDR3 protein. The sample lists a few hundred thousand distinct CDR3 sequences, 15% to 18% occurring once. Patients having uncontrolled infection, another autoimmune disease, pregnancy or lactation were not included. Germline values: CDR1 DFQATT, CDR2 SNEGSKA (reference sequence). V lost 2 bases to trimming and J lost 0 bases; unmatched junction nucleotides: 7. The CDR3 contains 17 residues.

This receptor was obtained from a woman aged 18 to 35 with Graves' hyperthyroidism. The sequencing input was blood. The gene calls are TRBV20-1 and TRBJ2-1, with 10 positions matching TRBD2. The CDR3 nucleotides are TGCAGTGCTAGACCTAGCGGGGGAAGGAGCTCCTACAATGAGCAGTTCTTC. Protein product: CSARPSGGRSSYNEQFF.